The 25 T cell receptor beta chains given below trace back to one sample, sequenced in a study of response to subunit inactivated influenza vaccine. TCRdb processed the RT-PCR reads anew with MiXCR; each CDR3 protein has one entry. Among some 850,000 distinct CDR3 sequences listed, approximately 18% were seen once. Sequenced here: PBMCs from blood, sampled more than 4 days after vaccination. The receptor set was obtained from a man in his fifties or sixties who received an inactivated influenza vaccine.

This clonotype has a single count. This may be a read error, as it is one base from a much larger clone. The V and J genes are TRBV12-3 or TRBV12-4 and TRBJ2-5; D gene ambiguous. The CDR3 runs 15 residues. Trimming removed 4 bases from V and 5 bases from J, with 17 bases in between. CDR3 coding DNA: TGTGCCAGCAGTTCTCCTGGCGTGAGTCTGGAGACCCAGTACTTC. Translating it yields CASSSPGVSLETQYF.

This clonotype was seen once. The J gene is TRBJ2-1, the V gene TRBV20-1, with D hard to call. This CDR3 is built from 15 residues. V shed 3 bases and J shed 2 bases, with 14 bases lying between them. The germline CDR1 and CDR2 sequences are DFQATT and SNEGSKA (reference sequence). The chain's CDR3 is CSASPSGPTYNEQFF. CDR3 sequence (DNA): TGCAGTGCTAGTCCCTCCGGACCAACCTACAATGAGCAGTTCTTC.

As to this clonotype: Being one base from a much bigger clone, this may be a read error. This chain uses TRBV6-5 with TRBJ2-2, with D perhaps being TRBD1 or TRBD2 (5 bases each). V lost 2 bases and J lost 6, with 13 bases in between. Germline values: CDR1 MNHEY, CDR2 SVGAGI. The CDR3 contains 15 residues. The CDR3 region has the DNA TGTGCCAGCAGTTACGGGTGGGGGAGCGCCGGGGAGCTGTTTTTT. Its protein is CASSYGWGSAGELFF.

The rearrangement joins TRBV24-1 to TRBJ2-7; 10 bases are shared with TRBD1. This CDR3 comprises 16 residues. V gave up 4 bases and J gave up 3 bases; unmatched junction bases: 8. Per the germline V gene, CDR1 is KGHDR and CDR2 is SFDVKD. CDR3 in DNA: TGTGCCACCAGTGAACGCCGGGACAGGGGCCACTACGAGCAGTACTTC. Residues: CATSERRDRGHYEQYF.

This clonotype was detected only a few times. The chain couples TRBV12-3 or TRBV12-4 to TRBJ2-7, with D possibly being TRBD1 (6 bases). Between the trimmed V and J ends, which lost 6 bases and 9 bases, there was a span of 21 bases. The length of the CDR3 is 14 residues. In DNA, the CDR3 is TGTGCCAGCAGCACCGGGACACCTCTACGAATGCAGTACTTC. The encoded protein is CASSTGTPLRMQYF.

This clonotype was counted a few times. V usage is TRBV20-1 and J usage is TRBJ2-7; no definite D call. Trimming cost V 0 bases and J 3 bases, with 6 bases left between them. The germline V gene has CDR1 DFQATT and CDR2 SNEGSKA (reference sequence). The CDR3 runs 12 residues. The CDR3 loop is CSARDSHYEQYF. The CDR3 DNA is TGCAGTGCTAGAGATTCCCACTACGAGCAGTACTTC.

Points on this clonotype: A read error is possible here, since a much larger clone lies one base away. This rearrangement joins TRBV9 to TRBJ2-1; 9 bases are a match to TRBD1. The CDR3 has 15 amino acids. Germline CDR1 and CDR2: SGDLS and YYNGEE. Trimming at V came to 4 bases and at J to 7 bases, leaving 9 bases not matched to a gene. The CDR3 region is CASSITGTGRNEQFF. CDR3 nucleotides: TGTGCCAGCAGCATCACCGGGACAGGGAGAAATGAGCAGTTCTTC.

This clonotype was recorded a few times. The rearrangement uses TRBV6-1 and TRBJ2-2; 7 nucleotides match TRBD2. The CDR3 contains 15 residues. Germline CDR1 is MNHNS and CDR2 is SASEGT. Unmatched junction bases numbered 1, after V lost 2 bases and J lost 1 base. CDR3 sequence (DNA): TGTGCCAGCAGTGAACCTAGCGGGAACACCGGGGAGCTGTTTTTT. Amino acid sequence: CASSEPSGNTGELFF.

This clonotype was seen more than once but under ten times. In nucleotides, the CDR3 is TGTGCCAGCTCACCACCAACCGGGACAGCCCAAGAGACCCAGTACTTC. Translating gives CASSPPTGTAQETQYF. The J gene is TRBJ2-5, the V gene TRBV18, with 7 bases matching TRBD1. This CDR3 spans 16 amino acids. The J segment lost 1 base and the V segment lost 0 bases, leaving 5 bases of the junction unmatched. Germline-derived CDR1 and CDR2 are KGHSH and LQKENI.

The chain links TRBV9 to TRBJ2-2; TRBD2 agrees at 14 bases. CDR1 and CDR2 from the germline V gene are SGDLS and YYNGEE. V trimming: 4 bases; J trimming: 7 bases; junction bases outside the gene matches: 6. The CDR3 contains 16 residues. The DNA of the CDR3 is TGTGCCAGCAGCACACGGACTAGCGGGAGGATCGGGGAGCTGTTTTTT. Its translation: CASSTRTSGRIGELFF.

This clonotype was found a few times. The chain recombines TRBV12-3 or TRBV12-4 with TRBJ1-3; 8 bases align to TRBD1. The trim removed 5 bases at V and 4 bases at J, leaving 7 bases unmatched. The CDR3 totals 15 residues. Here the CDR3 DNA reads TGTGCCAGCAGTCTCCAGGGGGCGTCCGGAAACACCATATATTTT. This codes for CASSLQGASGNTIYF.

The chain links TRBV19 to TRBJ2-5; possibly TRBD1 or TRBD2 for D (6 bases each). Trimming removed 1 base from V and 5 bases from J, with 14 bases in between. The CDR3 totals 15 residues. The germline V gene encodes CDR1 LNHDA and CDR2 SQIVND (reference sequence). The DNA of the CDR3 is TGTGCCAGTAGTATAGGCCTCGGGGGCCGGGAGACCCAGTACTTC. Translation gives CASSIGLGGRETQYF.

A few counts support this clonotype. This chain connects TRBV7-9 to TRBJ2-7, with 7 positions matching TRBD1. This CDR3 is built from 15 residues. Per germline, CDR1 SEHNR and CDR2 FQNEAQ (reference sequence). V was clipped by 0 bases and J by 5 bases; unmatched bases: 7. This CDR3 reads CASSLADRARDEQYF. CDR3 in DNA: TGTGCCAGCAGCTTAGCAGACAGGGCTCGCGACGAGCAGTACTTC.

This clonotype turned up a few times. This sequence joins TRBV5-6 and TRBJ2-4, with D maybe TRBD1 (6 bases). The CDR3 covers 14 residues. V lost 3 bases and J 0 bases, leaving 7 bases between the germline ends. The germline CDR1 and CDR2 sequences are SGHDT and YYEEEE. The CDR3 sequence: CASSSRGAKNIQYF. The CDR3 DNA reads as TGTGCCAGCAGCTCCAGGGGAGCCAAAAACATTCAGTACTTC.

This clonotype was counted ten times or more. The V and J genes are TRBV7-2 and TRBJ2-5, with D perhaps matching TRBD2 (5 bases). Trimming pared 5 bases from V and 2 bases from J, leaving 12 bases between. The CDR3 spans 14 residues. CDR1 and CDR2 (germline): SGHTA, FQGNSA. DNA of the CDR3: TGTGCCAGCAGCCAAGGACGGGAACAAGAGACCCAGTACTTC. Protein product: CASSQGREQETQYF.

This chain links TRBV7-6 with TRBJ2-3, with D hard to call. The ends were cut back, 1 base at V and 6 bases at J, with 26 bases in the middle. The CDR3 sequence is 19 residues long. CDR1 is SGHVS, CDR2 FNYEAQ, per germline. CDR3: CASSLVPPWAPTFADTQYF. As DNA, the CDR3 is TGTGCCAGCAGCTTAGTCCCACCGTGGGCCCCGACCTTTGCGGATACGCAGTATTTT.

The chain uses TRBV27 and TRBJ2-4, with 7 bases matching TRBD1. The junction had 5 bases not matched to a gene; V was cut back by 4 bases and J by 8 bases. Germline V gene lookup returns CDR1 MNHEY and CDR2 SMNVEV (reference sequence). This CDR3 has 13 residues. CDR3 coding DNA: TGTGCCAGCAGTTCGGAGACAGGGCACATTCAGTACTTC. This encodes CASSSETGHIQYF.

This clonotype was detected a few times. The rearrangement links TRBV28 to TRBJ2-7; weak D call: TRBD1 (5 bases). Germline assignment: CDR1 MDHEN and CDR2 SYDVKM. V was shortened by 5 bases and J by 3 bases, with 14 bases between the two germline ends. This CDR3 contains 14 residues. CDR3 nucleotides: TGTGCCAGCAGTAGGGGTTGGTCCTTCTACGAGCAGTACTTC. Translation gives CASSRGWSFYEQYF.

This clonotype has just a few counts. The V call is TRBV7-2, the J call TRBJ1-3; D unclear. Trimming pared 4 bases from V and 0 bases from J, leaving 7 bases between. The CDR3 is 14 amino acids. Germline CDR1 reads SGHTA; CDR2 reads FQGNSA. The CDR3 loop reads CASSSGSSGNTIYF. CDR3 bases: TGTGCCAGCAGCTCCGGATCCTCTGGAAACACCATATATTTT.

This chain joins TRBV5-1 and TRBJ1-6; unclear D gene. Looked up from germline, CDR1 is SGHRS and CDR2 is YFSETQ. The CDR3 is made up of 17 amino acids. Trimming stripped 2 bases from V and 7 bases from J, with 19 bases between. The CDR3, as DNA: TGCGCCAGCAGCTTTGTGGACGCAGGTGACTTCAATTCACCCCTCCACTTT. Protein sequence: CASSFVDAGDFNSPLHF.

The rearrangement joins TRBV5-1 to TRBJ2-5; possibly TRBD1 for D (5 bases). This CDR3 comprises 16 residues. CDR1 is SGHRS and CDR2 is YFSETQ in the germline V gene. Between the trimmed V and J ends, which lost 0 bases and 5 bases, there was a span of 17 bases. Here the CDR3 DNA reads TGCGCCAGCAGCTTGGGCCGGCAGGGTACCCCGGAGACCCAGTACTTC. Translating gives CASSLGRQGTPETQYF.

This clonotype turned up a few times. V usage is TRBV10-3 and J usage is TRBJ1-5; 10 positions agree with TRBD1. The CDR3 contains 14 residues. Germline assignment: CDR1 ENHRY and CDR2 SYGVKD. V lost 6 bases and J lost 7; bases outside the gene matches: 6. CDR3 loop: CAISQGTGDQPQHF. The CDR3 DNA follows: TGTGCCATCAGCCAAGGGACAGGGGACCAGCCCCAGCATTTT.

V is TRBV10-3 and J is TRBJ2-7, with D hard to call. The germline V and J ends were trimmed by 0 bases and 2 bases, with 11 bases remaining between them. This CDR3 contains 15 residues. From germline, CDR1 is ENHRY and CDR2 SYGVKD. CDR3 in amino acids: CAISESTGFPYEQYF. In DNA form, the CDR3 reads TGTGCCATCAGTGAGTCGACCGGGTTTCCCTACGAGCAGTACTTC.

This clonotype was recorded many times. The genes are TRBV20-1 and TRBJ2-7; D is uncertain. Germline assignment: CDR1 DFQATT and CDR2 SNEGSKA (reference sequence). Between the trimmed V and J ends, which lost 1 base and 4 bases, there was a span of 8 bases. The CDR3 runs to 12 residues. In DNA, the CDR3 is TGCAGTGCTAGAGTTGCAGAATACGAGCAGTACTTC. This codes for CSARVAEYEQYF.

The V gene is TRBV4-1, the J gene TRBJ2-7; D might be TRBD1 or TRBD2, each matching 5 bases. The V end was cut by 4 bases, the J end by 3 bases, with 19 bases between. Germline loops: CDR1 MGHRA, CDR2 YSYEKL. The CDR3 runs to 16 residues. CDR3 region: CASSPSAVTGGYEQYF. The CDR3 coding sequence is TGCGCCAGCAGCCCCTCAGCGGTTACAGGAGGCTACGAGCAGTACTTC.